This T cell receptor (beta chain) was identified during a study of T cell responses to AZD1222 COVID-19 vaccine. Germline V CDR1 and CDR2: MRHNA, SNTAGT. This CDR3 spans 16 amino acids. The V and J ends lost 0 bases and 9 bases, in that order; junction bases with no gene match: 8. To note about this clone: Its antigen is still unknown.

The table came from immunoSEQ multiplex PCR; TCRdb's copy has only in-frame clones and leaves some out. The data show roughly 180,000 clones, under 95% seen once. Overall study findings and caveats: An increase in Spike-specific TCR breadth and depth was observed after two AZD1222 doses. Seropositive at baseline were only a handful of AZD1222 recipients. The sample set comprised mostly white British donors with more females, and clonal diversity was possibly underestimated.

It was second doses at about 4 or about 12 weeks that were pooled. Sample: peripheral blood, taken 28 days after the second AZD1222 dose. The V gene is TRBV6-4, the J gene TRBJ2-1; 10 positions match TRBD2. This clonotype originated in an adult who received the AZD1222 COVID-19 vaccine. The CDR3 region is CASSDSWASGSGEQFF. In DNA, the CDR3 is TGTGCCAGCAGTGACTCTTGGGCTAGCGGGAGCGGTGAGCAGTTCTTC.